The T cell receptor (beta chain) described here comes from a study of T cell changes during pregnancy in multiple sclerosis. TCRdb keeps only in-frame clones here, not all; method: immunoSEQ multiplex PCR. The sample contains about 31,000 clones, 89% of which appear only once. The CDR3 is 16 residues long. The V gene lost 4 bases and the J gene lost 9 bases, with 22 bases spanning the gap. The V gene's germline CDR1 is ENHRY and CDR2 SYGVKD. The chain combines TRBV10-3 with TRBJ2-1; no reliable D call. The source was CD8+ T cells from peripheral blood mononuclear cells, collected in the second trimester of pregnancy. The TCR sequence derives from a female donor with multiple sclerosis, enrolled in a pregnancy study. CDR3 nucleotides: TGTGCCATCAGTGTAGGTCGAGAGTGGTTTTCAGGTGAGCAGTTCTTC. The encoded protein is CAISVGREWFSGEQFF.